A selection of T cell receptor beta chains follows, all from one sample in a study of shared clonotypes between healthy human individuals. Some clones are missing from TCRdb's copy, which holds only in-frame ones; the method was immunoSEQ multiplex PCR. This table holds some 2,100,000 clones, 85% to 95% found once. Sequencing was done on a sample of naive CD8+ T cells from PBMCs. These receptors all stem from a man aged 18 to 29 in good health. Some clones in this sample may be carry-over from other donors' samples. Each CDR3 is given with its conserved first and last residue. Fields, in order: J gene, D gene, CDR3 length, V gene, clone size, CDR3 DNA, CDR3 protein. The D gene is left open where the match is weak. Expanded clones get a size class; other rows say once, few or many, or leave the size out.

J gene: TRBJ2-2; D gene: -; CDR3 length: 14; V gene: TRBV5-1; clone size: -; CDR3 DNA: TGCGCCAGCAGCTTTGACAATGAGCCCGGGGAGCTGTTTTTT; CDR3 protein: CASSFDNEPGELFF
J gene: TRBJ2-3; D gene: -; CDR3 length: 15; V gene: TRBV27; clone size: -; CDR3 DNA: TGTGCCAGCAGTCCCCGGGGACTGAGATCAGATACGCAGTATTTT; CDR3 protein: CASSPRGLRSDTQYF
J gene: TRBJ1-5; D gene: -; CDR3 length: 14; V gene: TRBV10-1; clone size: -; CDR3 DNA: TGCGCCAGCATTAGATTTATCAGCAATCAGCCCCAGCATTTT; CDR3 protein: CASIRFISNQPQHF
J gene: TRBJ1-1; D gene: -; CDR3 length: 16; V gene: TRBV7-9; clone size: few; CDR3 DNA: TGTGCCAGCAGTGTGGGGCAGGGCGGGATGAACACTGAAGCTTTCTTT; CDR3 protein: CASSVGQGGMNTEAFF
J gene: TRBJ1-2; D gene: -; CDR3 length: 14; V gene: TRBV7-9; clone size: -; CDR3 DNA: TGTGCCAGCAGCTTATTGGGCAGTGAGGGTGGCTACACCTTC; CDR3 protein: CASSLLGSEGGYTF
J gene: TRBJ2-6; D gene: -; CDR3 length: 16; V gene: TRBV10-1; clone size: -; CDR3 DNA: TGCGCCAGCAGTGGGCCGACAGTTTCCGGGGCCAACGTCCTGACTTTC; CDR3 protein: CASSGPTVSGANVLTF
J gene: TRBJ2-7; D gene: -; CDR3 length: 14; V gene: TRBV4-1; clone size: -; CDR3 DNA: TGCGCCAGCAGCCAAGGTGGGACTCCCTACGAGCAGTACTTC; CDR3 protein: CASSQGGTPYEQYF
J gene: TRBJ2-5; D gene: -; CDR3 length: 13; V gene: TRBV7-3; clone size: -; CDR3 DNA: TGTGCCAGCAGCGCGGGACGGGGCGGGACCCAGTACTTC; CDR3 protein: CASSAGRGGTQYF
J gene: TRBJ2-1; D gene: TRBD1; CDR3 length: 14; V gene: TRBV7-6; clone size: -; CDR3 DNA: TGTGCCAGCAGACAAAAGGGACAGTCCGGTGAGCAGTTCTTC; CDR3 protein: CASRQKGQSGEQFF
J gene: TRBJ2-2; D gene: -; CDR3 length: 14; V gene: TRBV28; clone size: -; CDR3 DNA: TGTGCCAGCAGTTTATTAGGCGGGGCCGGGGAGCTGTTTTTT; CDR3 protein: CASSLLGGAGELFF
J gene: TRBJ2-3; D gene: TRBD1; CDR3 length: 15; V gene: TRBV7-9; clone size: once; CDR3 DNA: TGTGCCAGCAGCTTACAGACAGGGGGGTCAGATACGCAGTATTTT; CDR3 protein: CASSLQTGGSDTQYF
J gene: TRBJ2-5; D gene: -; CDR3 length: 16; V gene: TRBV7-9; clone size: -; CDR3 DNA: TGTGCCAGCAGCAGGGGAGGACGGACTAACCAAGAGACCCAGTACTTC; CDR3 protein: CASSRGGRTNQETQYF
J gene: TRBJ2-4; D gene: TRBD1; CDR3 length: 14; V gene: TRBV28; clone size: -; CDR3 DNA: TGTGCCAGCAGTTCCCCGACAGGGAAAAACATTCAGTACTTC; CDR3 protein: CASSSPTGKNIQYF
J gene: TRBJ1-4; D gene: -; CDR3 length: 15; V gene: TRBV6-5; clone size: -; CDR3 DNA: TGTGCCAGCAGTTACTGGCGGGAGATCCGAGAAAAACTGTTTTTT; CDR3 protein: CASSYWREIREKLFF
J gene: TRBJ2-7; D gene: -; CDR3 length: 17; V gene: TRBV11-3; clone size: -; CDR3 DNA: TGTGCCAGCAGCTTAGGCCGGGGACTCCTTTCCCTATACGAGCAGTACTTC; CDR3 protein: CASSLGRGLLSLYEQYF
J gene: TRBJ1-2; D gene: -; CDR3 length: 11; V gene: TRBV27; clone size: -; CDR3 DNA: TGTGCCAGCAGGTCCCCCAAGGGCTACACCTTC; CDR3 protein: CASRSPKGYTF
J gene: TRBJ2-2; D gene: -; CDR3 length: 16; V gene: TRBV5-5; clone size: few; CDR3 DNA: TGTGCCAGCAGCTTACCGGGACCGGCGAACACCGGGGAGCTGTTTTTT; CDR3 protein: CASSLPGPANTGELFF
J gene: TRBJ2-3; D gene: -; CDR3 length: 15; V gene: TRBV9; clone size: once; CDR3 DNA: TGTGCCAGCAGCGTAGGAGGGTCCCGCACAGATACGCAGTATTTT; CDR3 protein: CASSVGGSRTDTQYF
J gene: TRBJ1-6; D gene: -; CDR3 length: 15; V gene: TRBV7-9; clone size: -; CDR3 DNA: TGTGCCAGCAGCTTAGGCCGCCTGCCCAATTCACCCCTCCACTTT; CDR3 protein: CASSLGRLPNSPLHF
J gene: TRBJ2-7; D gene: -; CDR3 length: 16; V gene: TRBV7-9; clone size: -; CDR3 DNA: TGTGCCAGCAGCCCCCCCGTTGGAGGGAGCTCCTACGAGCAGTACTTC; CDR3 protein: CASSPPVGGSSYEQYF
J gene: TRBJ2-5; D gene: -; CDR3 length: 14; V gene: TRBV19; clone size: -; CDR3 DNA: TGTGCCAGTAGTGGACAGCGGTTCCAAGAGACCCAGTACTTC; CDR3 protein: CASSGQRFQETQYF
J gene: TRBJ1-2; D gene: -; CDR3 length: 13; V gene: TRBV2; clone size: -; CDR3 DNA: TGTGCCAGCATCCTAGGACAAGGCTATGGCTACACCTTC; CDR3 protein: CASILGQGYGYTF
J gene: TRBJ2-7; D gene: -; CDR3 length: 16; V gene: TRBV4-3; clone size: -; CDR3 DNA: TGCGCCAGCAGCCAAGAAGTCCCGGGAGAGGGCTACGAGCAGTACTTC; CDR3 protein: CASSQEVPGEGYEQYF
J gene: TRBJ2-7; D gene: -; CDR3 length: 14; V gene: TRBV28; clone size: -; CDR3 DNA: TGTGCCAGCAGTTTCGCGGGTTCGGGGTACGAGCAGTACTTC; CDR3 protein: CASSFAGSGYEQYF
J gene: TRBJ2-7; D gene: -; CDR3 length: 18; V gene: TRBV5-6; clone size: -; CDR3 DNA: TGTGCCAGCAGCATAGTTGGGGGCGTGGACGGAAGCTCCTACGAGCAGTACTTC; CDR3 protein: CASSIVGGVDGSSYEQYF
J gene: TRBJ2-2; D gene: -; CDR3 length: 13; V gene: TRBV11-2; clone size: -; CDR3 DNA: TGTGCCAGCAGGGAGGGGGCGACCGGGGAGCTGTTTTTT; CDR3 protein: CASREGATGELFF
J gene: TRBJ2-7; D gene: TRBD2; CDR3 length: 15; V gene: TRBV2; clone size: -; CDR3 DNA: TGTGCCAGCAGACCAAAAGCGGGGGCAGGCTACGAGCAGTACTTC; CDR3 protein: CASRPKAGAGYEQYF
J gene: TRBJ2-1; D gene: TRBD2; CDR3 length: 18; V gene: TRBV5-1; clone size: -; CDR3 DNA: TGCGCCAGCAGCTCTGATGGACTAGCGGGAGAGTCCCACAATGAGCAGTTCTTC; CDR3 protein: CASSSDGLAGESHNEQFF
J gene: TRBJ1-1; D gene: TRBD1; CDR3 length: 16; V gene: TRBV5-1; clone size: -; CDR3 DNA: TGCGCCAGCAGCTTGTGGACAGGGGTAAAGAACACTGAAGCTTTCTTT; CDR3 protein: CASSLWTGVKNTEAFF
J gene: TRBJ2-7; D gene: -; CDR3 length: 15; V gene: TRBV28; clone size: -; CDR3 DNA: TGTGCCAGCAGTTTTGGCGATGTGGCCCAGTACGAGCAGTACTTC; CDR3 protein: CASSFGDVAQYEQYF
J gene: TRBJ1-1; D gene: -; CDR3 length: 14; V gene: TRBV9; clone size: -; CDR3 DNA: TGTGCCAGCAGCGTAGGGGGAAGGGACACTGAAGCTTTCTTT; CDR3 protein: CASSVGGRDTEAFF
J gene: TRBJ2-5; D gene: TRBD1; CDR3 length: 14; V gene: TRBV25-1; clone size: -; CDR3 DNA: TGTGCCAGCAGTGAAGACAGGGTAGGGGAGACCCAGTACTTC; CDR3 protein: CASSEDRVGETQYF
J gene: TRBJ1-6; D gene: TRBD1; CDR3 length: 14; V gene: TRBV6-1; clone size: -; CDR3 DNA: TGTGCAGGTAAAAACCGGGACAGGGACTCACCCCTCCACTTT; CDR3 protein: CAGKNRDRDSPLHF
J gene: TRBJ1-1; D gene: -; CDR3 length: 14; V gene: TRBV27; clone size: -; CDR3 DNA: TGTGCCAGCAGACAGACGATCATGAACACTGAAGCTTTCTTT; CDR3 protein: CASRQTIMNTEAFF
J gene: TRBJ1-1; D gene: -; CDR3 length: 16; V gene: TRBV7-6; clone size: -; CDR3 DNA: TGTGCCAGCAGCCGGGGGCACGGGAGACAGAACACTGAAGCTTTCTTT; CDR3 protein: CASSRGHGRQNTEAFF
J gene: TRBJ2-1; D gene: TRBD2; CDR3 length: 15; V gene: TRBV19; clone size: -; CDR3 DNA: TGTGCCAGTAGTATTATAGCGGGAAACTACAATGAGCAGTTCTTC; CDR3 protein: CASSIIAGNYNEQFF